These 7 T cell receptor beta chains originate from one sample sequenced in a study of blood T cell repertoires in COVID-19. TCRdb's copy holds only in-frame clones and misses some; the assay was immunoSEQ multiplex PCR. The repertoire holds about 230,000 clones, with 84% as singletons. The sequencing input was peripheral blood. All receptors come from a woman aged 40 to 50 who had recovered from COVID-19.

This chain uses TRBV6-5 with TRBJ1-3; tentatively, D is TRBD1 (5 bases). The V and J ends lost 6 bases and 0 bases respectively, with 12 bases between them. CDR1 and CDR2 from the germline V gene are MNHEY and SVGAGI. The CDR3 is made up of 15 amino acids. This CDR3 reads CASRDHRSSGNTIYF. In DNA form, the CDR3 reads TGTGCCAGCAGAGATCACAGGAGCTCTGGAAACACCATATATTTT.

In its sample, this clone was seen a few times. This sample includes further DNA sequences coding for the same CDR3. CDR3 region: CASGTAGNTIYF. The CDR3 DNA reads TGTGCCAGCGGTACAGCTGGAAACACCATATATTTT. The V call is TRBV6-5, the J call TRBJ1-3; D unclear. Trimming removed 8 bases at V and 2 bases at J, with 7 bases between. The CDR3 runs 12 residues. Per germline, CDR1 MNHEY and CDR2 SVGAGI.

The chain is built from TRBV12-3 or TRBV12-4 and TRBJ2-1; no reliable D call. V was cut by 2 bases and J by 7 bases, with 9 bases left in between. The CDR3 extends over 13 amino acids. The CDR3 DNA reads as TGTGCCAGCAGTTTAATCCCCCCTAATGAGCAGTTCTTC. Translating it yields CASSLIPPNEQFF.

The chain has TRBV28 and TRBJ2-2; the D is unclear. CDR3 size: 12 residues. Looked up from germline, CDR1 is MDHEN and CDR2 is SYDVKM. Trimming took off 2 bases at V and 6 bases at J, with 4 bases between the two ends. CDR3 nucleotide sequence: TGTGCCAGCAGTTTACAGGCCGGGGAGCTGTTTTTT. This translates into CASSLQAGELFF. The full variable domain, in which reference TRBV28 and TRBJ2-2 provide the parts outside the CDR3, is DVKVTQSSRYLVKRTGEKVFLECVQDMDHENMFWYRQDPGLGLRLIYFSYDVKMKEKGDIPEGYSVSREKKERFSLILESASTNQTSMYLCASSLQAGELFFGEGSRLTVL.

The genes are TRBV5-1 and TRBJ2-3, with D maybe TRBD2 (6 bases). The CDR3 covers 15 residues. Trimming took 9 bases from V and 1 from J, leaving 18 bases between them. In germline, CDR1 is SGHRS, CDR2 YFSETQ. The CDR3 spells CATTRQRAGTDTQYF. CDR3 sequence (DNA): TGCGCCACCACCCGTCAGCGGGCCGGCACAGATACGCAGTATTTT.

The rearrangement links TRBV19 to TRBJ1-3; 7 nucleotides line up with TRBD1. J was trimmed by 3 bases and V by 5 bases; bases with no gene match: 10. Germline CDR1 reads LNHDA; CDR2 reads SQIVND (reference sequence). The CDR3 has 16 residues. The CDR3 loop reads CASSRDSTILGNTIYF. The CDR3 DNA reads TGTGCCAGTAGTCGGGACAGCACCATACTTGGAAACACCATATATTTT. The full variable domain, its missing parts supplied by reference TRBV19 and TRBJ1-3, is DGGITQSPKYLFRKEGQNVTLSCEQNLNHDAMYWYRQDPGQGLRLIYYSQIVNDFQKGDIAEGYSVSREKKESFPLTVTSAQKNPTAFYLCASSRDSTILGNTIYFGEGSWLTVV.

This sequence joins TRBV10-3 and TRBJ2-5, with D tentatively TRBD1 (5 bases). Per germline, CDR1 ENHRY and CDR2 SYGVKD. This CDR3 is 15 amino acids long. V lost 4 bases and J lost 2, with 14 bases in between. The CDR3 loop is CAISVQGLRQETQYF. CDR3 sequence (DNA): TGTGCCATCAGTGTCCAGGGTTTACGGCAAGAGACCCAGTACTTC.